The sequence of this T cell receptor beta chain was determined in a study of cytomegalovirus exposure and HLA in healthy donors. As for the study in general: Early on, a data release was issued that held roughly 80 million unique TCRs from HLA-typed donors.

V lost 5 bases and J lost 4, with 14 bases in between. Germline V gene data show CDR1 as MDHEN and CDR2 as SYDVKM. CDR3 size: 15 residues. Use of 60 Vbeta and 13 Jbeta primers characterized the PCR. Generated by immunoSEQ multiplex PCR, the TCRdb table keeps only in-frame clones and is missing some. This sample yields about 190,000 clones, of which roughly 80% are seen a single time; 0.26% belongs to the top ten. Concerning this clone itself: Its antigen is unknown.

General study findings and limits: There were some V segments, including TRBV6-2 and TRBV6-3, excluded as indistinguishable. TCR beta chains associated with HLA were, in a later analysis, more clonally expanded than equally common others.

The chain uses TRBV28 and TRBJ1-4; TRBD1 is a possible D gene (6 bases). Sequencing was performed on PBMCs. The source of this sequence is a boy younger than 18 in good health and CMV-seronegative. CDR3 residues: CASSPPGHVNEKLFF. The CDR3 DNA reads as TGTGCCAGCAGTCCCCCGGGACACGTTAATGAAAAACTGTTTTTT.